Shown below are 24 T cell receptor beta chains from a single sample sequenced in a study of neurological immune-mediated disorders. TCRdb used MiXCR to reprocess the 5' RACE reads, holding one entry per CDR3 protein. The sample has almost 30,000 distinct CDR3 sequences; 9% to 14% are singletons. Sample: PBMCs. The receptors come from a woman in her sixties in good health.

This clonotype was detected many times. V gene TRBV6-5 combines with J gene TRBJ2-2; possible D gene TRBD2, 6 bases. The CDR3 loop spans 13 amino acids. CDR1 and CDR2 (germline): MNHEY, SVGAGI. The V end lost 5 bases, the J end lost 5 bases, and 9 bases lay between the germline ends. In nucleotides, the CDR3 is TGTGCCAGCAGTAAGGAGGGTACCGGGGAGCTGTTTTTT. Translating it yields CASSKEGTGELFF.

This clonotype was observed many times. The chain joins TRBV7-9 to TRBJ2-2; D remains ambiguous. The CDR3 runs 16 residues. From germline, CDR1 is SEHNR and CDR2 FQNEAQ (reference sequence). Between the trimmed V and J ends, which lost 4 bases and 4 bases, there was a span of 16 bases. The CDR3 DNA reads TGTGCCAGCAGCTCTATCCAGCAGGAACGCACCGGGGAGCTGTTTTTT. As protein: CASSSIQQERTGELFF.

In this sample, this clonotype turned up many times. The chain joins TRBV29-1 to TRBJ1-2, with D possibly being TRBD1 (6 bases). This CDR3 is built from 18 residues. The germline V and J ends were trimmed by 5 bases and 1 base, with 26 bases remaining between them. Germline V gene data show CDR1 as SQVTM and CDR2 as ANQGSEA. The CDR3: CSVLTRGKQSIFNYGYTF. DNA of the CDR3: TGCAGCGTTCTGACGAGGGGGAAGCAAAGTATATTTAACTATGGCTACACCTTC.

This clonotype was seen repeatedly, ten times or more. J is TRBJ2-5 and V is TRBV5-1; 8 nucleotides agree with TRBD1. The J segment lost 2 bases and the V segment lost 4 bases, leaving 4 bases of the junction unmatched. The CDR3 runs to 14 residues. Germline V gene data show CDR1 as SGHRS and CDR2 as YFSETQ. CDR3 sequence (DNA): TGCGCCAGCAGCCCCGGACAGGGTCAAGAGACCCAGTACTTC. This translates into CASSPGQGQETQYF.

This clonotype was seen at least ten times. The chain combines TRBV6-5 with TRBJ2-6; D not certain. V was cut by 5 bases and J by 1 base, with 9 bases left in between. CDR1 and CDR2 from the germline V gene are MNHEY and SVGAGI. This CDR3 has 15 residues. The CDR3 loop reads CASSMGMSGANVLTF. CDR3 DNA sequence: TGTGCCAGCAGTATGGGGATGTCTGGGGCCAACGTCCTGACTTTC.

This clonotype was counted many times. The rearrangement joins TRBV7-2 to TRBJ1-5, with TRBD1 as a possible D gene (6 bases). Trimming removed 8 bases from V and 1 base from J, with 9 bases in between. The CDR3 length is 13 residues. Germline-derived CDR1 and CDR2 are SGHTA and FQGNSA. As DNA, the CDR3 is TGTGCCAGCGCTGACAGGAGCAATCAGCCCCAGCATTTT. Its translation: CASADRSNQPQHF.

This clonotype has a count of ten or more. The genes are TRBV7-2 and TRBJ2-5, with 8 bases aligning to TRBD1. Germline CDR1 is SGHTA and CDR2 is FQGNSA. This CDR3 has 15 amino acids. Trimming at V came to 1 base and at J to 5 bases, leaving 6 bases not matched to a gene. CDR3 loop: CASSLGGWDRETQYF. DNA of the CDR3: TGTGCCAGCAGCTTAGGGGGTTGGGACAGGGAGACCCAGTACTTC.

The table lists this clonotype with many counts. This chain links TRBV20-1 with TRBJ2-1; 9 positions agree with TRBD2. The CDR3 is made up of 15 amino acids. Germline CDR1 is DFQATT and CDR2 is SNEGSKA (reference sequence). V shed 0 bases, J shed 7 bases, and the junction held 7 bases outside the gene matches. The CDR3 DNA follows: TGCAGTGCTAGAGATATGCGGGGGGGCCAGAATGAGCAGTTCTTC. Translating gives CSARDMRGGQNEQFF.

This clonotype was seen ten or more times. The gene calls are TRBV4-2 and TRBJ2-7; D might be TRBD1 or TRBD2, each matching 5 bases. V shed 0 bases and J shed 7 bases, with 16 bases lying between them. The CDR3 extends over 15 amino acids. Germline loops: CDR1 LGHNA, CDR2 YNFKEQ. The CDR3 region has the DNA TGTGCCAGCAGCCAAGATAGGGACGGAAATTGGGAGCAGTACTTC. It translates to CASSQDRDGNWEQYF.

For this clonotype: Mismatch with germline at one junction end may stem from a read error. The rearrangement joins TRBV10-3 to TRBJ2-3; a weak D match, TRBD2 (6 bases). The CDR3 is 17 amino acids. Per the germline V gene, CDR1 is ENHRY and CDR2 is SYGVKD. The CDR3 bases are TGTGCCATCGGTGATACGAGACTAGACTCCAGCACAGATACGCAGTATTTT. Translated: CAIGDTRLDSSTDTQYF.

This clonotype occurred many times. DNA for the CDR3: TGCGCCAGCAGCCAACAGGGGGAAGAGACCCAGTACTTC. It yields the protein CASSQQGEETQYF. The chain employs TRBV4-1 and TRBJ2-5; TRBD1 matches 7 bases. This CDR3 comprises 13 residues. Trimming removed 2 bases from V and 3 bases from J; junction bases left unmatched: 0. Germline CDR1 is MGHRA and CDR2 is YSYEKL.

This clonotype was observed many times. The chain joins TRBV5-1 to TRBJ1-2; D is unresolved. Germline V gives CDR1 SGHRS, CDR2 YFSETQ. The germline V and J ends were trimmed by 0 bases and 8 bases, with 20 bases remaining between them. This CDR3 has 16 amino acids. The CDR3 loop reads CASSLERNQVTRGYTF. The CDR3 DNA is TGCGCCAGCAGCTTGGAAAGGAATCAAGTTACGAGGGGCTACACCTTC.

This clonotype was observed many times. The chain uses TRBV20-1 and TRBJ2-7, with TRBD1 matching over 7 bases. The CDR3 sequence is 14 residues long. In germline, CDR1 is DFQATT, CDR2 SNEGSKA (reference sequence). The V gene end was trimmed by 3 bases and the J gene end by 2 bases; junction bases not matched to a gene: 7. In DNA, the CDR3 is TGCAGTGCTAGGGACCGGGACAGACCCTACGAGCAGTACTTC. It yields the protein CSARDRDRPYEQYF.

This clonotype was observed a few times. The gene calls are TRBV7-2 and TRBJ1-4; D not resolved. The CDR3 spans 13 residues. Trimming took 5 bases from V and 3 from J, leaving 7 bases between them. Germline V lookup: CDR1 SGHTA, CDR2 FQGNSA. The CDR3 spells CASSPGPNEKLFF. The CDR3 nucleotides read TGTGCCAGCAGCCCCGGCCCTAATGAAAAACTGTTTTTT. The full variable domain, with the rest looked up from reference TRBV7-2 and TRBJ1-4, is GAGVSQSPSNKVTEKGKDVELRCDPISGHTALYWYRQSLGQGLEFLIYFQGNSAPDKSGLPSDRFSAERTGGSVSTLTIQRTQQEDSAVYLCASSPGPNEKLFFGSGTQLSVL.

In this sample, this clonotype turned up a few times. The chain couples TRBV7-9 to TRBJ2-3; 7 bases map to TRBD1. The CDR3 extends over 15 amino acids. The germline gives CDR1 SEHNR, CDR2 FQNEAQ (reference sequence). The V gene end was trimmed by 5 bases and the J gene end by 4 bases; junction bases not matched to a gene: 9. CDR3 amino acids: CASSPLMTGPDTQYF. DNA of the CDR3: TGTGCCAGCAGCCCCTTGATGACAGGGCCAGATACGCAGTATTTT.

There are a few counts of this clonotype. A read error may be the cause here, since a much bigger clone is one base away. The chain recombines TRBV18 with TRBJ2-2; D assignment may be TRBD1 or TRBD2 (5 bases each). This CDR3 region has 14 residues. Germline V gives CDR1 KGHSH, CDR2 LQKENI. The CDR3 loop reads CTSSPGTGTGELFF. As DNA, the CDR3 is TGTACCAGCTCACCAGGGACGGGCACCGGGGAGCTGTTTTTT.

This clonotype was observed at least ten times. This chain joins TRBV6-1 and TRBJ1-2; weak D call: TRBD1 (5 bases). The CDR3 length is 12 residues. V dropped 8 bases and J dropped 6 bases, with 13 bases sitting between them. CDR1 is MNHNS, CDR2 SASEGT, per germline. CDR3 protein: CASLMQGNGYTF. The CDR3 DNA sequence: TGTGCCAGCCTAATGCAGGGTAATGGCTACACCTTC.

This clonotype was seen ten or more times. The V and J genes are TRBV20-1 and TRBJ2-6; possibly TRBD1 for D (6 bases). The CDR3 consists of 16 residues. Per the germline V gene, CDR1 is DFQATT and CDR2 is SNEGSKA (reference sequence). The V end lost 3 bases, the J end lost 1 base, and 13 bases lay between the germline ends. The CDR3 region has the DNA TGCAGTGCTAGGAAACAGGGTTCTTCTGGGGCCAACGTCCTGACTTTC. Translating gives CSARKQGSSGANVLTF.

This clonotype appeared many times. The CDR3 protein is CASSLNWRDNEQFF. DNA of the CDR3: TGTGCCAGCAGCTTGAATTGGAGAGACAATGAGCAGTTCTTC. The chain employs TRBV5-5 and TRBJ2-1; D gene ambiguous. Trimming stripped 1 base from V and 5 bases from J, with 10 bases between. The CDR3 contains 14 residues. Germline CDR1 is SGHKS and CDR2 is YYEKEE (reference sequence).

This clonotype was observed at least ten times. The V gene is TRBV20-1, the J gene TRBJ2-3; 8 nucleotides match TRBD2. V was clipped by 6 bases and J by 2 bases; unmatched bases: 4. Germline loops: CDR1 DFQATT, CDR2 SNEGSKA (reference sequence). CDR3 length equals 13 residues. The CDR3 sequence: CSAGGAYTDTQYF. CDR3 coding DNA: TGCAGTGCCGGGGGGGCTTACACAGATACGCAGTATTTT.

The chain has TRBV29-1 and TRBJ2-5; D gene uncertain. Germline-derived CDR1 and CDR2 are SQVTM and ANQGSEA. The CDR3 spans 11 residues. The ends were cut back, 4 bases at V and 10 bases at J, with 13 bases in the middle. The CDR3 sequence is CSVGYAANQYF. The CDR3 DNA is TGCAGCGTTGGTTACGCCGCGAACCAGTACTTC.

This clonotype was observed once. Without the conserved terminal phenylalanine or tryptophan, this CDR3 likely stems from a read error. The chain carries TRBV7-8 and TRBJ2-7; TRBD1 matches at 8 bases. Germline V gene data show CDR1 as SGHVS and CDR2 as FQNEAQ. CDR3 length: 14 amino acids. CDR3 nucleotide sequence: TGTGCCAACAGCCAGGGGGCAGGCCCCTACGAGCAGTACTTA. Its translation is CANSQGAGPYEQYL.

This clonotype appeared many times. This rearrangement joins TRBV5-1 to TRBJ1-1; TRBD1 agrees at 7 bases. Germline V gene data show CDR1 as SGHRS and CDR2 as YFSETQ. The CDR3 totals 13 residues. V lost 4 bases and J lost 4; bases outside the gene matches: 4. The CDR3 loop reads CASSMNRGTEAFF. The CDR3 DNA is TGCGCCAGCAGCATGAACAGGGGCACTGAAGCTTTCTTT.

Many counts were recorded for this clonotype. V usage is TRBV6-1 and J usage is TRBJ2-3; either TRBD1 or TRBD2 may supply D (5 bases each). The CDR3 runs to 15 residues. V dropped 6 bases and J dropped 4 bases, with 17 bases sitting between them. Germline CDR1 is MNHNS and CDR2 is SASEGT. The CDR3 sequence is CASRRWGNGADTQYF. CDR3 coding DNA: TGTGCCAGCAGGAGGTGGGGGAACGGTGCAGATACGCAGTATTTT.